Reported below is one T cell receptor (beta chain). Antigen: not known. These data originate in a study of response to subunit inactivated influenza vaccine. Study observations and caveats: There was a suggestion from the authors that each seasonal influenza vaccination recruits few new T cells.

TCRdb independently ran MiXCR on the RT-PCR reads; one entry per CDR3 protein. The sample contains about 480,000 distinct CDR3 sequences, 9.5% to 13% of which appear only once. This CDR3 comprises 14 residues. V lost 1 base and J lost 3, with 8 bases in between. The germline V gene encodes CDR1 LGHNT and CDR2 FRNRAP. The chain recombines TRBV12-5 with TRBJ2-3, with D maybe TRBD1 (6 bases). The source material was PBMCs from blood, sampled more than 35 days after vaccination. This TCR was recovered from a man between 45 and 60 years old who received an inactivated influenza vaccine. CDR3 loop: CASGLDRETDTQYF. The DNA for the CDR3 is TGTGCTAGTGGTTTGGACAGGGAAACAGATACGCAGTATTTT. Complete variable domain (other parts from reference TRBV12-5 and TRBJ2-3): DARVTQTPRHKVTEMGQEVTMRCQPILGHNTVFWYRQTMMQGLELLAYFRNRAPLDDSGMPKDRFSAEMPDATLATLKIQPSEPRDSAVYFCASGLDRETDTQYFGPGTRLTVL.